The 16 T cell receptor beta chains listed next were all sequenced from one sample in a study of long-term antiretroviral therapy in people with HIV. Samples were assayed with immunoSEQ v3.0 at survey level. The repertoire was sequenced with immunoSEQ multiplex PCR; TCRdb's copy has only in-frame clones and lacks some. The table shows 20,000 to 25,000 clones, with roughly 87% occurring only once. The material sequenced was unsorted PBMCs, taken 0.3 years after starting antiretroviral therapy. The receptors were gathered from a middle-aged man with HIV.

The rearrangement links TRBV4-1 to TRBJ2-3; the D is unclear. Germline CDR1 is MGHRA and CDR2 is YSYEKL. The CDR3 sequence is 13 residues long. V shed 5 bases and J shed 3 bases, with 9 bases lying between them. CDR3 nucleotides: TGCGCCAGCAGCTGGTTCGGGACAGATACGCAGTATTTT. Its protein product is CASSWFGTDTQYF.

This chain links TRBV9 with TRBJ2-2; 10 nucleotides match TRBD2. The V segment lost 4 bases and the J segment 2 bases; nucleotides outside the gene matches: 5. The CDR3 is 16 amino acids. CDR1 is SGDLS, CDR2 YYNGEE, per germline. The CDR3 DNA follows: TGTGCCAGCAGCTCTCGACTAGCGGGCAACACCGGGGAGCTGTTTTTT. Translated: CASSSRLAGNTGELFF.

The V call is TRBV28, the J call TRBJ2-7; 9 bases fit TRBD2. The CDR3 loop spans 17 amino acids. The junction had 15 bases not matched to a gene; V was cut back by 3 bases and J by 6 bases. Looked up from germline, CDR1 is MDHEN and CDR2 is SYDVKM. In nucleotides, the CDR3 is TGTGCCAGCAGTTTTATCCCGGGGACGGTTAGCGGGAGCGAGCAGTACTTC. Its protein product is CASSFIPGTVSGSEQYF.

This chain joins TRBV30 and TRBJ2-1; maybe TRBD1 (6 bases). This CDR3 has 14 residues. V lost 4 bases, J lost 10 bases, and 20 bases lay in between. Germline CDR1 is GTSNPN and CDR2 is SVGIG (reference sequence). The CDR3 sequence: CAWIRDTRAEEQFF. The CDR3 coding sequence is TGTGCCTGGATCCGGGACACTAGGGCCGAGGAGCAGTTCTTC.

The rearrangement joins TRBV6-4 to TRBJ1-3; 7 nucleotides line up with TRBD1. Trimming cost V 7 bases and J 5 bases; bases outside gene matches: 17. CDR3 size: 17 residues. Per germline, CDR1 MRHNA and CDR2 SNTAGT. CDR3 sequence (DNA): TGTGCCAGCAACGAGGATGGGACAGTGGGTCTAAGAAACACCATATATTTT. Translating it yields CASNEDGTVGLRNTIYF.

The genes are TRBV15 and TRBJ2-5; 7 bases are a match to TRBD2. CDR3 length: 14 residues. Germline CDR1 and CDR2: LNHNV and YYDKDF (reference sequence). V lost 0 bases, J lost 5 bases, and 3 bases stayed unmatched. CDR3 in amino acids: CATSRDQGGETQYF. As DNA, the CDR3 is TGTGCCACCAGCAGAGATCAGGGAGGGGAGACCCAGTACTTC.

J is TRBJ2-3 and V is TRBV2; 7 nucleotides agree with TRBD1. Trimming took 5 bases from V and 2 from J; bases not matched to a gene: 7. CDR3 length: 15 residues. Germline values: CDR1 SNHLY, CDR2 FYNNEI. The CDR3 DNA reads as TGTGCCAGCAGTATCCGGGACAGCCACACAGATACGCAGTATTTT. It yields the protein CASSIRDSHTDTQYF.

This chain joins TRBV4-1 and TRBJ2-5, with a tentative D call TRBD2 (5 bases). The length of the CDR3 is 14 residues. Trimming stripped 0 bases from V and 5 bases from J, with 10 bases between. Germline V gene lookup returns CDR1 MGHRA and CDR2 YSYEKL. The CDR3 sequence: CASSQEEDWETQYF. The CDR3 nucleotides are TGCGCCAGCAGCCAAGAGGAGGACTGGGAGACCCAGTACTTC.

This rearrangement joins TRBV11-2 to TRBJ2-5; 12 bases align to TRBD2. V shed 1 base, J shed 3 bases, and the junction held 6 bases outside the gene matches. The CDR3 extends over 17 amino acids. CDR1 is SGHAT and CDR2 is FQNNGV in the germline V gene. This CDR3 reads CASSLVSSGRAEETQYF. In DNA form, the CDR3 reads TGTGCCAGCAGCTTAGTCTCTAGCGGGAGGGCCGAAGAGACCCAGTACTTC.

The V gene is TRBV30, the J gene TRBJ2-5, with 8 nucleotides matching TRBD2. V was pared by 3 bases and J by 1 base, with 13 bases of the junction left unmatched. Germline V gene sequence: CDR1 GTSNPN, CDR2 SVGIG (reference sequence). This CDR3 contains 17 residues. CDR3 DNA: TGTGCCTGGAGCACCCTATCACTAGCGGTACTCCAAGAGACCCAGTACTTC. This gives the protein CAWSTLSLAVLQETQYF.

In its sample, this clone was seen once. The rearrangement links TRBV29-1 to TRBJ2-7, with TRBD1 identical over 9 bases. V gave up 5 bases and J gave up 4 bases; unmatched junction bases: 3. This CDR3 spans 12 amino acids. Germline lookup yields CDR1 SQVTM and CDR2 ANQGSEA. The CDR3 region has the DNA TGCAGCGTTAGGACAGGGGAGTACGAGCAGTACTTC. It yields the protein CSVRTGEYEQYF.

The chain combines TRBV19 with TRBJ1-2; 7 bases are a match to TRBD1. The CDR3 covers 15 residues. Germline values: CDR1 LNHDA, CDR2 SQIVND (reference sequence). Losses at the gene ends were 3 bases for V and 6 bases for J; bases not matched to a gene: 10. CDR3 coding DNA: TGTGCCAGTAGTATCACCTTCGGGACAGAACATGGCTACACCTTC. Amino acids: CASSITFGTEHGYTF.

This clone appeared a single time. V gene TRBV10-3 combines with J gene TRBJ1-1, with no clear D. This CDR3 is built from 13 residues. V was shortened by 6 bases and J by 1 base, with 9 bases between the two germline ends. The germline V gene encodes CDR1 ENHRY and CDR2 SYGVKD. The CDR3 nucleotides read TGTGCCATCAGAAAGGGCACGAACACTGAAGCTTTCTTT. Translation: CAIRKGTNTEAFF.

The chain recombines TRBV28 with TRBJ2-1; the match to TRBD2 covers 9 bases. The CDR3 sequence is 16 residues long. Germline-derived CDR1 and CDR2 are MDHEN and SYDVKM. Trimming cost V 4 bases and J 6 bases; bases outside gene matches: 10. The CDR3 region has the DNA TGTGCCAGCAGTTCTAAGTTGCCTAGCGGGATCAATGAGCAGTTCTTC. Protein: CASSSKLPSGINEQFF. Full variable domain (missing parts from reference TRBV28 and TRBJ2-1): DVKVTQSSRYLVKRTGEKVFLECVQDMDHENMFWYRQDPGLGLRLIYFSYDVKMKEKGDIPEGYSVSREKKERFSLILESASTNQTSMYLCASSSKLPSGINEQFFGPGTRLTVL.

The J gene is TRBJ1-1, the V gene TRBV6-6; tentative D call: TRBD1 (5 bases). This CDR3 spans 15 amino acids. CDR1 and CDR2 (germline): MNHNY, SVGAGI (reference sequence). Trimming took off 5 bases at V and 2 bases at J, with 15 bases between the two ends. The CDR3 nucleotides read TGTGCCAGCAGTCCGCATTACGGGACCAACACTGAAGCTTTCTTT. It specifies CASSPHYGTNTEAFF.

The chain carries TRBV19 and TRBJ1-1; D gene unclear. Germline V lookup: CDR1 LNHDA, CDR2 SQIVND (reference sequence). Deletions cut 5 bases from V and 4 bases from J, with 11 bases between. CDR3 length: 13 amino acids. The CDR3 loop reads CASSYSRSTEAFF. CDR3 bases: TGTGCCAGTAGTTATTCAAGAAGCACTGAAGCTTTCTTT.